This T cell receptor (beta chain) was obtained from a study of T cell responses to AZD1222 COVID-19 vaccine. Study-level findings and limits: In the spike-specific TCR repertoire, nearly half reportedly target unmutated variant regions. All repertoire sampling was performed exclusively after the peak T cell response. Vaccine-associated CD4 TCRs spanned spike, dominant at 160-218 and 743-854. Spike-specific TCRs gained breadth and depth after people received two AZD1222 doses.

Germline V gives CDR1 MNHEY, CDR2 SVGAGI. The V end lost 0 bases, the J end lost 0 bases, and 9 bases lay between the germline ends. The CDR3 loop spans 15 amino acids. Only in-frame clones appear in the TCRdb table, and some are missing; sequencing was by immunoSEQ multiplex PCR. Here the sample spans approximately 260,000 clones, just over 90% being singletons. About this clone: The antigen is not known.

Sequenced material: peripheral blood, taken on day 0 of AZD1222 vaccination. The chain joins TRBV6-5 to TRBJ2-7; no reliable D call. The TCR sequence derives from an adult in good health. The CDR3 DNA reads TGTGCCAGCAGTTACTCGAGTGGCCTCTCCTACGAGCAGTACTTC. It yields the protein CASSYSSGLSYEQYF.